The 2 T cell receptor beta chains below come from one sample, sequenced in a study of T-cell reconstitution after alpha-beta-depleted transplantation in children. The authors prepared the TCRbeta library with unique molecular identifiers. TCRdb re-called the PCR reads through MiXCR, storing one row per CDR3 protein. The table includes hundreds of thousands of distinct CDR3 sequences, roughly 15% detected once. The source was PBMCs, mostly from graft donor cells, collected 360 days after TCRalphabeta/CD19-depleted stem cell transplant. Source of these receptors: a boy in the first two years of life who had a stem cell transplant for Wiskott-Aldrich syndrome, so the T cells may come from the graft donor.

V usage is TRBV15 and J usage is TRBJ1-2; no clear D gene. The CDR3 loop spans 17 amino acids. CDR1 and CDR2 from the germline V gene are LNHNV and YYDKDF (reference sequence). Trimming cost V 2 bases and J 4 bases, with 20 bases left between them. This CDR3 is CATSRSKHVGAGYGYTF. The CDR3 DNA follows: TGTGCCACCAGCAGATCGAAACACGTCGGCGCGGGCTATGGCTACACCTTC.

The chain carries TRBV29-1 and TRBJ2-7; D may match TRBD1 or TRBD2 (5 bases each). Looked up from germline, CDR1 is SQVTM and CDR2 is ANQGSEA. V lost 4 bases and J lost 6, with 13 bases in between. This CDR3 spans 12 amino acids. This CDR3 reads CSVVGLAGEQYF. The CDR3 DNA follows: TGCAGCGTTGTGGGGCTAGCCGGCGAGCAGTACTTC.